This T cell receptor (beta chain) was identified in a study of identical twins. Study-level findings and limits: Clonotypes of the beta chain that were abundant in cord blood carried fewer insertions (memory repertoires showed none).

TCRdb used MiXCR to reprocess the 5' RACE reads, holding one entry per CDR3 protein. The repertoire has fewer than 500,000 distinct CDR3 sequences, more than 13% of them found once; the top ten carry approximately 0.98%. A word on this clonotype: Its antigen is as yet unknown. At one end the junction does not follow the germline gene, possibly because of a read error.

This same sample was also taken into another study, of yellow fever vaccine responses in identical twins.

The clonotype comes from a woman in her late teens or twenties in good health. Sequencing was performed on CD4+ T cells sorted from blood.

CDR3 nucleotide sequence: TGTGCCAGCAGTAAAGCGGGAGCAACCTACGAGCAGTACTTC. It specifies CASSKAGATYEQYF. This sequence joins TRBV6-1 and TRBJ2-7; 8 nucleotides line up with TRBD2. CDR1 and CDR2 (germline): MNHNS, SASEGT. The CDR3 sequence is 14 residues long.